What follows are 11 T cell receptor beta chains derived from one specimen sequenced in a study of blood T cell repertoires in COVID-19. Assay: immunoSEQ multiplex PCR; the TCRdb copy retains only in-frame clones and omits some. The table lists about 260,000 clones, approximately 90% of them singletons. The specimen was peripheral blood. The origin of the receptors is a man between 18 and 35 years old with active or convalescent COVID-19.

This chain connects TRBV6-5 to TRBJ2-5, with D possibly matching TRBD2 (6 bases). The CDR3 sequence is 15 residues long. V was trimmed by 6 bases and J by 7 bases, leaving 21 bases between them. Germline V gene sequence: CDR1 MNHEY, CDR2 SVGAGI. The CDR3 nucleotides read TGTGCCAGCAGGTCGGGGGAGACCCCTTTAGCGACCCAGTACTTC. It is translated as CASRSGETPLATQYF.

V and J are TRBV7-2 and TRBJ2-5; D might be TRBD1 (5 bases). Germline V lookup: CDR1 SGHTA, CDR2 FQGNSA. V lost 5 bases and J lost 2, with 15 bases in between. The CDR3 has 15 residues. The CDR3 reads CASSLGPITQETQYF. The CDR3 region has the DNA TGTGCCAGCAGCCTGGGGCCGATCACGCAAGAGACCCAGTACTTC.

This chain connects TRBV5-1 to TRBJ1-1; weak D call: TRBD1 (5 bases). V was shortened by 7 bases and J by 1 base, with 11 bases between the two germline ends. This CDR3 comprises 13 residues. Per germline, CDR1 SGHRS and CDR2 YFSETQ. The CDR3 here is CASAGNTNTEAFF. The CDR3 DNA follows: TGCGCCAGCGCAGGGAACACGAACACTGAAGCTTTCTTT.

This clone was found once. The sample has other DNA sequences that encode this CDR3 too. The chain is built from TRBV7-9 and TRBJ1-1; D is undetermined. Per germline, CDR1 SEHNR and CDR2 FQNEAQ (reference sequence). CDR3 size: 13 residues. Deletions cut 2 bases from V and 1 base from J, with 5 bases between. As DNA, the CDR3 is TGTGCCAGCAGCTTACGACAGAACACTGAAGCTTTCTTT. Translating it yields CASSLRQNTEAFF.

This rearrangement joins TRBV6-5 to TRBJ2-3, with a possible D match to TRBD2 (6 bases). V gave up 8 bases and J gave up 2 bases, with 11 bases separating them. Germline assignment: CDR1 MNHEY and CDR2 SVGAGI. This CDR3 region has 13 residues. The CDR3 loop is CASGGLSTDTQYF. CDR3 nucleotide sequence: TGTGCCAGCGGGGGACTGTCCACAGATACGCAGTATTTT.

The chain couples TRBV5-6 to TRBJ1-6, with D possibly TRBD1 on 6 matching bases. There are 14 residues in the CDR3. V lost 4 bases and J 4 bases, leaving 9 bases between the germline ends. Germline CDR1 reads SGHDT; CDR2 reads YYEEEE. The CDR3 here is CASSPGQYNSPLHF. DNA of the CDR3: TGTGCCAGCAGCCCGGGACAATATAATTCACCCCTCCACTTT.

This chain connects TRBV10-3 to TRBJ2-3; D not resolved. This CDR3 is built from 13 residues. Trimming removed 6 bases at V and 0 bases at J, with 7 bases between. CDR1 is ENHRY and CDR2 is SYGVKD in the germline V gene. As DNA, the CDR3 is TGTGCCATCAGGCAGGTTAGCACAGATACGCAGTATTTT. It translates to CAIRQVSTDTQYF.

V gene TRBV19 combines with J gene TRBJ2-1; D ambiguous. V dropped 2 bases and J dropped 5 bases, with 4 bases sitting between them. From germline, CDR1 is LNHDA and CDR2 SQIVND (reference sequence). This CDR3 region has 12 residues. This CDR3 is CASSIPNNEQFF. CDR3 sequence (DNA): TGTGCCAGTAGTATACCCAACAATGAGCAGTTCTTC. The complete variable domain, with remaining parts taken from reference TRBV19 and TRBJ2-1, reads DGGITQSPKYLFRKEGQNVTLSCEQNLNHDAMYWYRQDPGQGLRLIYYSQIVNDFQKGDIAEGYSVSREKKESFPLTVTSAQKNPTAFYLCASSIPNNEQFFGPGTRLTVL.

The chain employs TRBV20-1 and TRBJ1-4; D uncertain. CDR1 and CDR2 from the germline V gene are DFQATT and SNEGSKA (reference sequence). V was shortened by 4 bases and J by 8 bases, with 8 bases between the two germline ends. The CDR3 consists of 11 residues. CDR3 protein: CSATGREKLFF. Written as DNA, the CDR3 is TGCAGTGCTACGGGGAGGGAAAAACTGTTTTTT.

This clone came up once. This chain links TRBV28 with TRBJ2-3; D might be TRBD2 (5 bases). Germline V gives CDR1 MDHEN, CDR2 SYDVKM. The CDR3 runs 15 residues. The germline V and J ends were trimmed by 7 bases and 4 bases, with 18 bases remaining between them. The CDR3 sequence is CASTLSTWGADTQYF. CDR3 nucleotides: TGTGCCAGCACCTTGTCAACGTGGGGAGCAGATACGCAGTATTTT.

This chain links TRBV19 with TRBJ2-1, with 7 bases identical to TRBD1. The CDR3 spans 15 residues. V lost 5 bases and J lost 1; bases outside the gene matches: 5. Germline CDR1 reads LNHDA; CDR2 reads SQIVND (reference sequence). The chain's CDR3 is CASSAYRGSYNEQFF. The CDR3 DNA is TGTGCCAGTAGTGCCTACAGGGGTTCCTACAATGAGCAGTTCTTC. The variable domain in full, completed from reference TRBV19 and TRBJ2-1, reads DGGITQSPKYLFRKEGQNVTLSCEQNLNHDAMYWYRQDPGQGLRLIYYSQIVNDFQKGDIAEGYSVSREKKESFPLTVTSAQKNPTAFYLCASSAYRGSYNEQFFGPGTRLTVL.